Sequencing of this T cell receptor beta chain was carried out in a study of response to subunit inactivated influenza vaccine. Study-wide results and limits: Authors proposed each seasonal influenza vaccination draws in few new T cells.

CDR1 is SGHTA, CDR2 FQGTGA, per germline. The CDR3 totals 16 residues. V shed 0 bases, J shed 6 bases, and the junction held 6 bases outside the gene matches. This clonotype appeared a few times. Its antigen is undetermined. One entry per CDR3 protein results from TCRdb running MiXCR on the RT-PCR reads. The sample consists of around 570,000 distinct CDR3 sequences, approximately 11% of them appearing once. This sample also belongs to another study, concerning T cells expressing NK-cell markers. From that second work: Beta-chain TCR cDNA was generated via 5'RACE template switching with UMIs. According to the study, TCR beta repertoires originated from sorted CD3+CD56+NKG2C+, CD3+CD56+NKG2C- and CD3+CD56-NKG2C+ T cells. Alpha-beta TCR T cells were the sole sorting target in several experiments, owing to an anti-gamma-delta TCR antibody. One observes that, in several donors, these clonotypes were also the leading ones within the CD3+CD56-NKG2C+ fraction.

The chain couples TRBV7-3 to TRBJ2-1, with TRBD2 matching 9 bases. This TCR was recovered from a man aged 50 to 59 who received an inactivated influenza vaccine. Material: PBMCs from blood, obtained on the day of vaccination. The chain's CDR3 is CASSLTSGRISNEQFF. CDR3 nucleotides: TGTGCCAGCAGCTTAACTAGCGGGAGAATTTCCAATGAGCAGTTCTTC.